This T cell receptor (beta chain) originates from a study of shared clonotypes between healthy human individuals. For the study at large: Researchers assigned three CD4 naive, three CD4 memory, two CD8 naive and one CD8 memory plate to each donor.

Genomic DNA (from each subset) was split evenly across several immunoSEQ plates. Produced via immunoSEQ multiplex PCR; TCRdb's table is partial and in-frame only. Of about 2.4 million clones in the sample, around nine tenths were seen once. This CDR3 spans 14 amino acids. Germline CDR1 is SNHLY and CDR2 is FYNNEI. The J segment lost 2 bases and the V segment lost 11 bases, leaving 11 bases of the junction unmatched. The rearrangement links TRBV2 to TRBJ2-7, with 8 bases lining up with TRBD2. This clonotype was obtained from a man aged 18-30 years in good health. Specimen: naive CD4+ T cells sorted from blood. Described subset: CD45RA+ positively selected. The CDR3 reads CAGLSGNPTYEQYF. In DNA, the CDR3 is TGTGCCGGCCTTAGCGGGAACCCCACCTACGAGCAGTACTTC.